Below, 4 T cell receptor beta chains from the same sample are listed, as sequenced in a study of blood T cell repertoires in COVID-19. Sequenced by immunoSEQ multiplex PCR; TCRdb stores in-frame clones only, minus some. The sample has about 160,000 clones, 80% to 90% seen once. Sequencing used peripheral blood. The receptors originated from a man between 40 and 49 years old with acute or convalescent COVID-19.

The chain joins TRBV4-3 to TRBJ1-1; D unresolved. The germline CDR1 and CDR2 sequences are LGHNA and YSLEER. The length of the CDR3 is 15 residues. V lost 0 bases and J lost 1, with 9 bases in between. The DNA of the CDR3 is TGCGCCAGCAGCCAAGATTTTCGGGGGAACACTGAAGCTTTCTTT. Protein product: CASSQDFRGNTEAFF.

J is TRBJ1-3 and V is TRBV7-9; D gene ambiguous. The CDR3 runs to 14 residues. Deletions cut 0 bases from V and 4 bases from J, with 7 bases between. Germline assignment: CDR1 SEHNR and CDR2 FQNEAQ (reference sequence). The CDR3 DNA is TGTGCCAGCAGCTTAGCCAGTCCCGGAAACACCATATATTTT. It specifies CASSLASPGNTIYF.

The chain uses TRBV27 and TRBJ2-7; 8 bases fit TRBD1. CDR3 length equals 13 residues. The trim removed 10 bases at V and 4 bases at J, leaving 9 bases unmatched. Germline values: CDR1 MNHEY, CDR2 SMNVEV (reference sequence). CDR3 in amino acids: CATPTGERYEQYF. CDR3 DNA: TGTGCCACCCCGACAGGGGAAAGGTACGAGCAGTACTTC.

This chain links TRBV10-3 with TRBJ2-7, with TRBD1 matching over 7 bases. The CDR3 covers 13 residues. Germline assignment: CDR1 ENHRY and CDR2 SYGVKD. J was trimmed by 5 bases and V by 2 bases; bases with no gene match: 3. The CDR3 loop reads CAISERGQDEQYF. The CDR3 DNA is TGTGCCATCAGTGAGAGGGGGCAGGACGAGCAGTACTTC.